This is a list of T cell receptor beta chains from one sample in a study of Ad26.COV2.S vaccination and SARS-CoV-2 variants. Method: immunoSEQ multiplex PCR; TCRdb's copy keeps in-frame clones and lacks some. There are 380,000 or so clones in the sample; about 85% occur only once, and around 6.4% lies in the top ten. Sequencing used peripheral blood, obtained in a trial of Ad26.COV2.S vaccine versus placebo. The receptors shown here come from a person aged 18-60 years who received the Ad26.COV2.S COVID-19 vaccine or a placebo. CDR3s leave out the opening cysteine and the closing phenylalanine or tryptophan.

ASSQLAIGYEQY,TRBV7-3,12,TRBJ2-7
ATSRDFGGRGRGYT,TRBV15,14,TRBJ1-2
ASSPIFSNQPQH,TRBV7-2,12,TRBJ1-5
ASTPGDTEAF,TRBV19,10,TRBJ1-1
ATAYSGLEGYT,TRBV28,11,TRBJ1-2
SVAAGGSNQPQH,TRBV29-1,12,TRBJ1-5
ASSPLDSRGRGRETQY,TRBV18,16,TRBJ2-5
ASSDSWISGNTIY,TRBV2,13,TRBJ1-3
ASSLAGGHYNEQF,TRBV7-2,13,TRBJ2-1
ASTQFISPGQGFGAF,TRBV19,15,TRBJ1-1
ASTRTGNTGELF,TRBV2,12,TRBJ2-2
ASSQERQGPYEQY,TRBV4-2,13,TRBJ2-7
ASSFPVGQYTGELF,TRBV7-9,14,TRBJ2-2
ASSVGLVDEQY,TRBV9,11,TRBJ2-7
ASRQGRENSPLH,TRBV19,12,TRBJ1-6
ASSFDASYEQY,TRBV5-1,11,TRBJ2-7
ASSIPGAHQPQH,TRBV19,12,TRBJ1-5
ASSWGQAEETQY,TRBV5-1,12,TRBJ2-5
ASSSRDIYGYT,TRBV12-3/TRBV12-4,11,TRBJ1-2
ASGGSEEDTQY,TRBV6-5,11,TRBJ2-3
ASSLAPGTSKPIRTDTQY,TRBV7-6,18,TRBJ2-3
ASSPEGRGNQPQH,TRBV5-1,13,TRBJ1-5
ASSFSGAAPQH,TRBV12-3/TRBV12-4,11,TRBJ1-5
ASSPGQDNSPLH,TRBV18,12,TRBJ1-6
ASSPEISPLH,TRBV18,10,TRBJ1-6
ASILATLYNEQF,TRBV12-5,12,TRBJ2-1
ASSEAGRSYGYT,TRBV6-1,12,TRBJ1-2
SARYRGNNSPLH,TRBV29-1,12,TRBJ1-6
ASSLVAYEQY,TRBV5-1,10,TRBJ2-7
ASSLSYSTGGTDTQY,TRBV28,15,TRBJ2-3
ASSLEGTETDTQY,TRBV7-7,13,TRBJ2-3
AISESHEQY,TRBV10-3,9,TRBJ2-7
ASSRRWLGETQY,TRBV11-1,12,TRBJ2-5
ASSLGLAGFEQY,TRBV27,12,TRBJ2-7
ASSLASGRGDTIY,TRBV28,13,TRBJ1-3
AISVQSGTEAF,TRBV10-3,11,TRBJ1-1
ASSQLSGQGPANTEAF,TRBV3-1/TRBV3-2,16,TRBJ1-1
ASRLYDRGSSYGYT,TRBV5-6,14,TRBJ1-2
ASSRLRVAKNIQY,TRBV4-1,13,TRBJ2-4